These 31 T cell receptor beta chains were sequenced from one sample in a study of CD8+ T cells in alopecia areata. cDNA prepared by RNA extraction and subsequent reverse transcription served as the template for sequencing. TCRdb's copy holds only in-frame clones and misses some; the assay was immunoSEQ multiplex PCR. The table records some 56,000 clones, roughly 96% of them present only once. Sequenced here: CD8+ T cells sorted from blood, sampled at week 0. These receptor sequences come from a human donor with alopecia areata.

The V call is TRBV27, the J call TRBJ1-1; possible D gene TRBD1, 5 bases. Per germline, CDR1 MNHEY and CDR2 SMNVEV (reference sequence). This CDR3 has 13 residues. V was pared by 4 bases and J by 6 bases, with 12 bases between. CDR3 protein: CASSWGDGAEAFF. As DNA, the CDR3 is TGTGCCAGCAGTTGGGGGGATGGTGCTGAAGCTTTCTTT.

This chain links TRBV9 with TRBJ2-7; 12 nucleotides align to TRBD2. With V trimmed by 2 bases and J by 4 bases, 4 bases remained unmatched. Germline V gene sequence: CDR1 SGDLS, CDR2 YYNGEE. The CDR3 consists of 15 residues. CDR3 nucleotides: TGTGCCAGCAGCGTGACTAGCGGGGGAATGTACGAGCAGTACTTC. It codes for CASSVTSGGMYEQYF.

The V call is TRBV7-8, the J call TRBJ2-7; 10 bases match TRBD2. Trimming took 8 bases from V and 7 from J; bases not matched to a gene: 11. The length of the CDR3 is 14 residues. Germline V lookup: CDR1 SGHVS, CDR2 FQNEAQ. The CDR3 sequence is CASRALAGPGEQYF. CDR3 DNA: TGTGCCAGCCGAGCACTAGCGGGGCCTGGAGAGCAGTACTTC. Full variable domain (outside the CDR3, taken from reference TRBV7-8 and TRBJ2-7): GAGVSQSPRYKVAKRGQDVALRCDPISGHVSLFWYQQALGQGPEFLTYFQNEAQLDKSGLPSDRFFAERPEGSVSTLKIQRTQQEDSAVYLCASRALAGPGEQYFGPGTRLTVT.

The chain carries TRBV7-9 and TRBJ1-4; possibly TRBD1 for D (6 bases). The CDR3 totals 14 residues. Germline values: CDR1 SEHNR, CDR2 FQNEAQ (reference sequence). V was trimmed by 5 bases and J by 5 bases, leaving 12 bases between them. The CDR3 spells CASSPDSLNEKLFF. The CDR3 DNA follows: TGTGCCAGCAGCCCGGACAGTTTAAATGAAAAACTGTTTTTT.

CDR3: CASSFPGQPFEAFF. CDR3 sequence (DNA): TGTGCCAGCAGCTTCCCGGGACAGCCCTTTGAAGCTTTCTTT. The chain joins TRBV5-6 to TRBJ1-1; the match to TRBD1 covers 7 bases. Trimming cost V 2 bases and J 7 bases; bases outside gene matches: 8. The CDR3 has 14 amino acids. CDR1 SGHDT and CDR2 YYEEEE come from the germline V gene.

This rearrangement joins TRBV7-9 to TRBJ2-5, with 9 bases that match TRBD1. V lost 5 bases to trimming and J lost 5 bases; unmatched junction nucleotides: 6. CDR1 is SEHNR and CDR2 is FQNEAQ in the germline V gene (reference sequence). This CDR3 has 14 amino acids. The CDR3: CASSHTGGLETQYF. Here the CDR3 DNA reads TGTGCCAGCAGCCACACAGGGGGCTTGGAGACCCAGTACTTC.

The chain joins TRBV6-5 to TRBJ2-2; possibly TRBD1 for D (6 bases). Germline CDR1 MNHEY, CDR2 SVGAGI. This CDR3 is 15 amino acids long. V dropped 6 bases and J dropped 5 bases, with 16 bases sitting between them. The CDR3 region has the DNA TGTGCCAGCAGCCTAGATGGGGGCCGGACCGGGGAGCTGTTTTTT. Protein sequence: CASSLDGGRTGELFF.

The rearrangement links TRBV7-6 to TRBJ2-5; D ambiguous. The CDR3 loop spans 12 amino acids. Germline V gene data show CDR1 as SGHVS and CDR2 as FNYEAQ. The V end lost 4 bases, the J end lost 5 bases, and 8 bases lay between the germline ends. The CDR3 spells CASSSNIETQYF. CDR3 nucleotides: TGTGCCAGCAGCTCCAACATCGAGACCCAGTACTTC.

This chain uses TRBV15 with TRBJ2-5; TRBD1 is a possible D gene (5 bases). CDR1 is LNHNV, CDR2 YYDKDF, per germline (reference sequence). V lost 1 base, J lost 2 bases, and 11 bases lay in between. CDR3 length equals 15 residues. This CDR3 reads CATSRGGGFQETQYF. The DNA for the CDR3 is TGTGCCACCAGCAGAGGGGGCGGATTTCAAGAGACCCAGTACTTC.

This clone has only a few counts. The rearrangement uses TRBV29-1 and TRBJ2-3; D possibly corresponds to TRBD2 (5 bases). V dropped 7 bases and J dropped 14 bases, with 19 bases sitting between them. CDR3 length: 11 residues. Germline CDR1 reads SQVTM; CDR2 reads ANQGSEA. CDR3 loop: CSARGSREGYF. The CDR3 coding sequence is TGCAGCGCCAGAGGGTCCCGTGAGGGGTATTTT.

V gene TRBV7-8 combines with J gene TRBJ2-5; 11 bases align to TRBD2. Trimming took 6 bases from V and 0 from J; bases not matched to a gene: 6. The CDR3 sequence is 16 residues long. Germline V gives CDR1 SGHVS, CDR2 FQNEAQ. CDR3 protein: CASSSLAGGYQETQYF. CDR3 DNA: TGTGCCAGCAGTTCTCTAGCGGGGGGTTACCAAGAGACCCAGTACTTC.

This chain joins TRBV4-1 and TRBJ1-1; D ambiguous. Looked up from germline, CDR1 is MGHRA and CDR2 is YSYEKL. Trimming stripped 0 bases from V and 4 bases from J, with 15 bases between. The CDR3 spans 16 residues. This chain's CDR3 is CASSQDRFLETTEAFF. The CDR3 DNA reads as TGCGCCAGCAGCCAAGATAGATTTTTGGAGACCACTGAAGCTTTCTTT.

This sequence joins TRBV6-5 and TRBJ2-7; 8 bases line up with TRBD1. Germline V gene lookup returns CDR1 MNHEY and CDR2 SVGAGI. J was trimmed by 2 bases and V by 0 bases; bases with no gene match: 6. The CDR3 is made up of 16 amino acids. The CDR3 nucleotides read TGTGCCAGCAGTTACTCCCCAGGGGGCAATACCTACGAGCAGTACTTC. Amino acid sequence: CASSYSPGGNTYEQYF.

The CDR3 here is CASSETATYGYTF. DNA for the CDR3: TGTGCCAGCAGCGAGACAGCTACCTATGGCTACACCTTC. The rearrangement joins TRBV14 to TRBJ1-2; TRBD1 might be the D (5 bases). Germline V CDR1 and CDR2: SGHDN, FVKESK. The CDR3 has 13 amino acids. V shed 5 bases and J shed 4 bases, with 11 bases lying between them.

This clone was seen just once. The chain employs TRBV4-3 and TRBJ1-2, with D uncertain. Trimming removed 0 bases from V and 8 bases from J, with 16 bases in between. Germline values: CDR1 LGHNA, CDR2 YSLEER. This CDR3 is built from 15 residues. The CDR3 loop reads CASSQDPQPKSGYTF. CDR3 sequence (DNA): TGCGCCAGCAGCCAAGATCCCCAGCCGAAGTCGGGCTACACCTTC.

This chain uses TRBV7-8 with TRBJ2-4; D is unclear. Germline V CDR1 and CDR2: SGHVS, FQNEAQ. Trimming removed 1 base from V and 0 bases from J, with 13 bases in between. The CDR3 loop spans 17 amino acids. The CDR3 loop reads CASSLEAVTLAKNIQYF. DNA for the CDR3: TGTGCCAGCAGCTTAGAAGCTGTGACTTTAGCCAAAAACATTCAGTACTTC.

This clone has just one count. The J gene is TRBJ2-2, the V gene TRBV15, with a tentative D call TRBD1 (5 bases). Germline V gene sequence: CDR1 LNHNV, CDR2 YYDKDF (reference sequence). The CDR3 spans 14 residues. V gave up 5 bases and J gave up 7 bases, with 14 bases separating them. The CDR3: CATSGQGRNGELFF. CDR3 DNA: TGTGCCACCAGCGGGCAGGGTAGGAACGGGGAGCTGTTTTTT.

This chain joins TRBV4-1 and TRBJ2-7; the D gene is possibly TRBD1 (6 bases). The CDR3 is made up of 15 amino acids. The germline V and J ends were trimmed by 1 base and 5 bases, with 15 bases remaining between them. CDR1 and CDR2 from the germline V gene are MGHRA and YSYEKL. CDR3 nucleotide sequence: TGCGCCAGCAGCCAAGGATGGGACACGGTACACGAGCAGTACTTC. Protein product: CASSQGWDTVHEQYF.

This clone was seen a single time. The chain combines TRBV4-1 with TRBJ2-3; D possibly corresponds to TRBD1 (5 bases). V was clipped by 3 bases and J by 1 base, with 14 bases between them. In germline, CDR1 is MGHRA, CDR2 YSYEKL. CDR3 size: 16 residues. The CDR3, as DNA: TGCGCCAGCAGCCACGAGCTGCTAGGGGGCACAGATACGCAGTATTTT. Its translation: CASSHELLGGTDTQYF.

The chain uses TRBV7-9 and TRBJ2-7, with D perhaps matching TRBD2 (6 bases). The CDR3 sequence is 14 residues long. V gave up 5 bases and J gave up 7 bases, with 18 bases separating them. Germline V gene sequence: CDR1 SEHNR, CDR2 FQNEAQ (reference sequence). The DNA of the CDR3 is TGTGCCAGCAGCCTAACCAGGGAGGTGGAGGAGCAGTACTTC. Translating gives CASSLTREVEEQYF.

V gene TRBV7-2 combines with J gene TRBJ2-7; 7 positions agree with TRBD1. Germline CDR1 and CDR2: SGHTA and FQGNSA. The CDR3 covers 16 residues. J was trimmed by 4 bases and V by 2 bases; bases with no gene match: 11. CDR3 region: CASSLWPTGNSYEQYF. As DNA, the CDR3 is TGTGCCAGCAGCTTATGGCCGACAGGGAATTCATACGAGCAGTACTTC.

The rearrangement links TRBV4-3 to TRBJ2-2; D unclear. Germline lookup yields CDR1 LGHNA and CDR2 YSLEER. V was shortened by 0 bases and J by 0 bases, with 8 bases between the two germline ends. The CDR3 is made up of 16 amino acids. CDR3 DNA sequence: TGCGCCAGCAGCCAAGATCGGAGAACGAACACCGGGGAGCTGTTTTTT. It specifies CASSQDRRTNTGELFF.

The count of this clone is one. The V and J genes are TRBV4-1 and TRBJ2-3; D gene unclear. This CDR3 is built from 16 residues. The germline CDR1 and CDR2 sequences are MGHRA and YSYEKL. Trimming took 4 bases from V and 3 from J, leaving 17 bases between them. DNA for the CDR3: TGCGCCAGCAGCCCTAGTCGAGGACGATCAACAGATACGCAGTATTTT. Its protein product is CASSPSRGRSTDTQYF.

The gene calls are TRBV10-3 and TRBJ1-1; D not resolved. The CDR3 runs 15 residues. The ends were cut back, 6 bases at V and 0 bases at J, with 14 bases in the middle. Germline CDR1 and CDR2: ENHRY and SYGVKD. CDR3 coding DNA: TGTGCCATCAGCGACCCACAGAATTTGAACACTGAAGCTTTCTTT. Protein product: CAISDPQNLNTEAFF.

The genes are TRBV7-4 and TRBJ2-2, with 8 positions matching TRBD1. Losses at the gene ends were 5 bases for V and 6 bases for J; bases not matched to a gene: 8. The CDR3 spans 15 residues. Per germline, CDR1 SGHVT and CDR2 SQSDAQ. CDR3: CASSRRTGRSGELFF. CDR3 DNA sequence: TGTGCCAGCAGCCGTCGGACAGGGAGGTCCGGGGAGCTGTTTTTT.

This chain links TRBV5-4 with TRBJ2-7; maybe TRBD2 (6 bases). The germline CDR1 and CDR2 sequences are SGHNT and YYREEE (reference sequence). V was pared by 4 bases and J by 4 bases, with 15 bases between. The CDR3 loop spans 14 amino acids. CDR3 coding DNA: TGTGCCAGCAGCCCTCCCGGCGCGGGGTACGAGCAGTACTTC. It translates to CASSPPGAGYEQYF. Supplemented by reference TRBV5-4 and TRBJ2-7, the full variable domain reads ETGVTQSPTHLIKTRGQQVTLRCSSQSGHNTVSWYQQALGQGPQFIFQYYREEENGRGNFPPRFSGLQFPNYSSELNVNALELDDSALYLCASSPPGAGYEQYFGPGTRLTVT.

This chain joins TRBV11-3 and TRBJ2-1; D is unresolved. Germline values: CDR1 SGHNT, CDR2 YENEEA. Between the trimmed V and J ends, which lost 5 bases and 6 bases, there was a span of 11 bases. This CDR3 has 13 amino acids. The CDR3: CASSAWASNEQFF. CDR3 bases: TGTGCCAGCAGCGCCTGGGCCAGCAATGAGCAGTTCTTC.

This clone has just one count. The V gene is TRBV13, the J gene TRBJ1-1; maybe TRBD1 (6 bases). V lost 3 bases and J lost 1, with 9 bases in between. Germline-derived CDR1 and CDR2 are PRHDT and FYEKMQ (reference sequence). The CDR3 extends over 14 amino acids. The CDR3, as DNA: TGTGCCAGCAGCTTCGGGGGGGCGAACACTGAAGCTTTCTTT. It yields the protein CASSFGGANTEAFF.

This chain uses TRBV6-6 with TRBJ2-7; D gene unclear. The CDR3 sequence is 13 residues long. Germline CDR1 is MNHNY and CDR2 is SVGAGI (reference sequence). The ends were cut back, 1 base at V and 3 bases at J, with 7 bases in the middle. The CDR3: CASSYYGFYEQYF. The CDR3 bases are TGTGCCAGCAGTTACTACGGCTTCTACGAGCAGTACTTC.

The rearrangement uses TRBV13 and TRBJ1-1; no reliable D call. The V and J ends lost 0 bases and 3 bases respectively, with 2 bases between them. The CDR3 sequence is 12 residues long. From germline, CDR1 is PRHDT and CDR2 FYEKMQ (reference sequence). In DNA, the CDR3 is TGTGCCAGCAGCTTAGGTGACACTGAAGCTTTCTTT. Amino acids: CASSLGDTEAFF.

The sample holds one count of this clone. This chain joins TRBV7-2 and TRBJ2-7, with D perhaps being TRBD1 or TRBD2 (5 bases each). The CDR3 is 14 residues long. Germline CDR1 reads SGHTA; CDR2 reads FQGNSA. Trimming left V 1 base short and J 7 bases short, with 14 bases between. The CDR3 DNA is TGTGCCAGCAGCTTAGGTGACTTGGGGGAAGAGCAGTACTTC. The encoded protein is CASSLGDLGEEQYF.